The clone carrying this T cell receptor beta chain was observed a handful of times. Germline CDR1 reads MNHNS; CDR2 reads SASEGT. Deletions cut 6 bases from V and 0 bases from J, with 14 bases between. CDR3 length: 15 amino acids. In TCRdb, the RT-PCR reads were re-called with MiXCR into one record per CDR3 protein. The table lists more than 600,000 distinct CDR3 sequences, 14% of them singletons, with 3% to 4.5% in the top ten. This TCR derives from a female donor in good health, serving as a healthy control. The sequenced sample consisted of memory CD4+ T cells from blood. The chain carries TRBV6-1 and TRBJ2-5, with D tentatively TRBD2 (5 bases). The CDR3 nucleotides read TGTGCCAGCAGCTCCAGCGGATGGTACCAAGAGACCCAGTACTTC. This translates into CASSSSGWYQETQYF.